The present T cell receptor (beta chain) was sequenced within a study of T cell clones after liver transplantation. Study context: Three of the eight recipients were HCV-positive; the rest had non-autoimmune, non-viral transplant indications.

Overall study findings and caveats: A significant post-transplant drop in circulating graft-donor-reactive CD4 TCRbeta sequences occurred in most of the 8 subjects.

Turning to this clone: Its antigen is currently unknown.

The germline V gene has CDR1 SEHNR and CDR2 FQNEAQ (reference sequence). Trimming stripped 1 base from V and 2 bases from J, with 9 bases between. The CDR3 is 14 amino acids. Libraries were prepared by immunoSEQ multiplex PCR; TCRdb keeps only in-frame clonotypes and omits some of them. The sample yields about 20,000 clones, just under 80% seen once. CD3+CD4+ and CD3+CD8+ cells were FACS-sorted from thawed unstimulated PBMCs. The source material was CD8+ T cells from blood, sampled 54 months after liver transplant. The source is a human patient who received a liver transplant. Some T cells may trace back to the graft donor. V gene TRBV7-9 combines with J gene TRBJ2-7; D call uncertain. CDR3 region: CASSLGGSPYEQYF. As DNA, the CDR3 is TGTGCCAGCAGCTTAGGTGGCAGTCCCTACGAGCAGTACTTC. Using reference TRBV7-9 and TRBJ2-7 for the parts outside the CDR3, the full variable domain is DTGVSQNPRHKITKRGQNVTFRCDPISEHNRLYWYRQTLGQGPEFLTYFQNEAQLEKSRLLSDRFSAERPKGSFSTLEIQRTEQGDSAMYLCASSLGGSPYEQYFGPGTRLTVT.